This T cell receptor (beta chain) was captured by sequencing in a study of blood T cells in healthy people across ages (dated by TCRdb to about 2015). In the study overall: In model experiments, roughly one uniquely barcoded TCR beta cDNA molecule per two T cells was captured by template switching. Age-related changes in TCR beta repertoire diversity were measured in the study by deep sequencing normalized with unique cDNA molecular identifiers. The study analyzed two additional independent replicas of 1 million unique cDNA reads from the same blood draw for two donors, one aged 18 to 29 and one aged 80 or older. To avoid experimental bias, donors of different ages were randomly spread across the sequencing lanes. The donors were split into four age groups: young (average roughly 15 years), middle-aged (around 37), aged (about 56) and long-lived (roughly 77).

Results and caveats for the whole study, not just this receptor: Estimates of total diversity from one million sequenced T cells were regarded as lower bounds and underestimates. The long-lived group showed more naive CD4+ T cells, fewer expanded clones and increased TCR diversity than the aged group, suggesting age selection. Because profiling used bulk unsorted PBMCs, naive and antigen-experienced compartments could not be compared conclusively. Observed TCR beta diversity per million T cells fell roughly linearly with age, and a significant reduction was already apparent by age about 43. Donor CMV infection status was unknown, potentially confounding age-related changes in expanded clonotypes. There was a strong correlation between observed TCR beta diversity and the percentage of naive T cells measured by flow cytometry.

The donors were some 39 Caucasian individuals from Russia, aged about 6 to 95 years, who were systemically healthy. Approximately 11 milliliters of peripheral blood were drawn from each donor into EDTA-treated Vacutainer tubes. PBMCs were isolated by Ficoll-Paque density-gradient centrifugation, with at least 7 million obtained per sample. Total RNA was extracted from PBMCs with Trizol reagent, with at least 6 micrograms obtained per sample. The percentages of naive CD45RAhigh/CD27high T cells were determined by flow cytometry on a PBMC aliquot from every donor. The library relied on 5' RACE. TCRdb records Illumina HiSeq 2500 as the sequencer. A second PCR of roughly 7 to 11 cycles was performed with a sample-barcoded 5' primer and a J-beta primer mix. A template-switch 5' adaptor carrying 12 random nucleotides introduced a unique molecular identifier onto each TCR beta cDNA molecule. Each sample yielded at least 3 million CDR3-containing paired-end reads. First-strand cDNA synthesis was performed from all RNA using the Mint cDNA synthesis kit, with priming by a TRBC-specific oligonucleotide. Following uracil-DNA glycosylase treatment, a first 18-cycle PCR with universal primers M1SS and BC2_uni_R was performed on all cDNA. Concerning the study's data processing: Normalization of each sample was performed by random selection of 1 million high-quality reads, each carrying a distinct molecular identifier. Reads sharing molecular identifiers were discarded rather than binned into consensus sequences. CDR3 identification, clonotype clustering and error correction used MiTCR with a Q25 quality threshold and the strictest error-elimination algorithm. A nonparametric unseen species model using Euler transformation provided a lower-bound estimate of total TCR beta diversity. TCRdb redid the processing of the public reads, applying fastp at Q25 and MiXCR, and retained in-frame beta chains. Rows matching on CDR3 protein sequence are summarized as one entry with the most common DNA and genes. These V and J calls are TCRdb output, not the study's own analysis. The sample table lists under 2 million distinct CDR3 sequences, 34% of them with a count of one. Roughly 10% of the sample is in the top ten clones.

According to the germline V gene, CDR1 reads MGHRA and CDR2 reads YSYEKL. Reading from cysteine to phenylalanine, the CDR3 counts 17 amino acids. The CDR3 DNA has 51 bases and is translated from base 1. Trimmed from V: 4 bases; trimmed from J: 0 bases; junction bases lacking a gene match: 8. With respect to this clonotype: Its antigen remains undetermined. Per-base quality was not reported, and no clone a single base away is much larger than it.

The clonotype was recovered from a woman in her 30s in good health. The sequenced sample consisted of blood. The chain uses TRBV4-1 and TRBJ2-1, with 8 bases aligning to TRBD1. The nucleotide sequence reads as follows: TGCGCCAGCAGCCCTCGGCCCCAGGGGGCCTCCTACAATGAGCAGTTCTTC. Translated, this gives CASSPRPQGASYNEQFF.